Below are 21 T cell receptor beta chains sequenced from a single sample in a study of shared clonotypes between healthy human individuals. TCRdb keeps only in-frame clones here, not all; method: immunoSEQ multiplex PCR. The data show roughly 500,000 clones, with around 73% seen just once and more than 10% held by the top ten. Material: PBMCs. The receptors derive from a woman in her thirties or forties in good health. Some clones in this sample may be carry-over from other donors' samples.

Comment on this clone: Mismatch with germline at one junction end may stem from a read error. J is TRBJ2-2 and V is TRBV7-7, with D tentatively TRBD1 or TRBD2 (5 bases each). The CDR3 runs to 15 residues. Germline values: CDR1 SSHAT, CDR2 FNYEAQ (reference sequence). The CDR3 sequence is CASSKGRVDTGELFF. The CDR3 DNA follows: TGTGCCAGCAGCAAAGGCAGGGTGGACACCGGGGAGCTGTTCTTT. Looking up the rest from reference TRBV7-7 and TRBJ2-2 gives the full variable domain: GAGVSQSPRYKVTKRGQDVTLRCDPISSHATLYWYQQALGQGPEFLTYFNYEAQPDKSGLPSDRFSAERPEGSISTLTIQRTEQRDSAMYRCASSKGRVDTGELFFGEGSRLTVL.

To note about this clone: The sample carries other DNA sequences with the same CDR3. This chain's CDR3 is CASSVQGNEQFF. In DNA form, the CDR3 reads TGTGCCAGCAGTGTTCAGGGGAATGAGCAGTTCTTC. The chain is built from TRBV2 and TRBJ2-1, with TRBD1 as a possible D gene (6 bases). V lost 4 bases to trimming and J lost 7 bases, with 8 bases between them. This CDR3 has 12 residues. Germline V CDR1 and CDR2: SNHLY, FYNNEI.

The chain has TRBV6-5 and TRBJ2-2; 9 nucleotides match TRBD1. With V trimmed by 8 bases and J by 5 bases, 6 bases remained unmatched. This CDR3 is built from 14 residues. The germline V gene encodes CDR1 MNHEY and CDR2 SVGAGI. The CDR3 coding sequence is TGTGCCAGCGGGACAGGGAAGGGGACCGGGGAGCTGTTTTTT. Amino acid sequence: CASGTGKGTGELFF.

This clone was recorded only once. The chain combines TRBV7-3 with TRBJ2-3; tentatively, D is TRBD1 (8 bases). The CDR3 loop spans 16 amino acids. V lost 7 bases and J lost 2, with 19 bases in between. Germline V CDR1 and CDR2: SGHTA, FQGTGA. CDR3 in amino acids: CASITGGTGLTDTQYF. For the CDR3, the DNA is TGTGCCAGCATTACCGGGGGGACAGGACTCACAGATACGCAGTATTTT.

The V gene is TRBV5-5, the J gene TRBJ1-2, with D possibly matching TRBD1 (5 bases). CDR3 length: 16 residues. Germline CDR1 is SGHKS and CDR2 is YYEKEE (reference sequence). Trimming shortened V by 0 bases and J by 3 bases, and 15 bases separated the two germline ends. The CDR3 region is CASSLGAGFVDYGYTF. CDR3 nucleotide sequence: TGTGCCAGCAGCTTGGGGGCAGGGTTTGTCGACTATGGCTACACCTTC.

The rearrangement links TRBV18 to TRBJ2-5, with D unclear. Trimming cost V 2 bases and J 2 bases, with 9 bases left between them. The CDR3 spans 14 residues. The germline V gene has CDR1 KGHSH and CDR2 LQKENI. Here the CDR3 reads CASSPFGQQETQYF. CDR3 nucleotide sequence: TGTGCCAGCTCACCATTTGGCCAACAAGAGACCCAGTACTTC.

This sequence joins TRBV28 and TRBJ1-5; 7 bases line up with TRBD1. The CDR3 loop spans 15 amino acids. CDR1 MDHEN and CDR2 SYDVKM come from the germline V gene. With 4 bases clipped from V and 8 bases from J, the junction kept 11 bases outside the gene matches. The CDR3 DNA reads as TGTGCCAGCAGTTCCCGACAGGGAGTGGTTGAGCCCCAGCATTTT. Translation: CASSSRQGVVEPQHF.

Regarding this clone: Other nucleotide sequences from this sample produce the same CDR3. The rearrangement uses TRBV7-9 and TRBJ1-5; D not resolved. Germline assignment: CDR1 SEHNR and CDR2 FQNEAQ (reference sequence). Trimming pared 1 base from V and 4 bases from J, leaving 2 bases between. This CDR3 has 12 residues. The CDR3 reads CASSLDNQPQHF. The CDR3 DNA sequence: TGTGCCAGCAGCTTAGATAATCAGCCCCAGCATTTT.

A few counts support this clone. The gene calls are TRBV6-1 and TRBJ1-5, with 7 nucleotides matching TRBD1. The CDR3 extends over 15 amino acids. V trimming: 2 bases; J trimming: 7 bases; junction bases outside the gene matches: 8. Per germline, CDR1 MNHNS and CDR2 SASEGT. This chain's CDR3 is CASSESRGRGQPQHF. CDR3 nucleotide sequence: TGTGCCAGCAGTGAATCTAGGGGGCGCGGGCAGCCCCAGCATTTT.

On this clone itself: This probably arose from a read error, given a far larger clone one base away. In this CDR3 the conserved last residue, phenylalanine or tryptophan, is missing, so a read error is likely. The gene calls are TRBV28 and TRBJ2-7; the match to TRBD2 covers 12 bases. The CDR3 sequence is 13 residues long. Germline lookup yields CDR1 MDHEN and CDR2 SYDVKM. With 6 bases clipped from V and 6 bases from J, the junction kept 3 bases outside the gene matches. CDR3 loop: CASRPGLAGEQYL. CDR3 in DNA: TGTGCCAGCAGACCGGGACTAGCGGGCGAGCAGTACTTA.

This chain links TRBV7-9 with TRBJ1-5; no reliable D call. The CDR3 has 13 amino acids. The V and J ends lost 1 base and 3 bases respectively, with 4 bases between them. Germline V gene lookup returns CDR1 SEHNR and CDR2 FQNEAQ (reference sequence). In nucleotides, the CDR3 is TGTGCCAGCAGCTTAGACTACAATCAGCCCCAGCATTTT. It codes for CASSLDYNQPQHF.

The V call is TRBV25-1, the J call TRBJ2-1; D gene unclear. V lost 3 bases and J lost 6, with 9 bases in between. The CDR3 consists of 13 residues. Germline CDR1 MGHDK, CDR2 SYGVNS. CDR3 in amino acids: CASSDLSRNEQFF. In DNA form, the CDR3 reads TGTGCCAGCAGTGATCTGAGCCGCAATGAGCAGTTCTTC.

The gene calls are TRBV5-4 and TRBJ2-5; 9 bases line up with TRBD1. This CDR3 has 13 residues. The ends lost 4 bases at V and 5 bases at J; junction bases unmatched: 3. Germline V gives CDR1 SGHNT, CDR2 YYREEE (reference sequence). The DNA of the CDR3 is TGTGCCAGCAGCCATGACAGGGGGGAGACCCAGTACTTC. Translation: CASSHDRGETQYF. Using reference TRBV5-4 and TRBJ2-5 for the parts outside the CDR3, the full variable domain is ETGVTQSPTHLIKTRGQQVTLRCSSQSGHNTVSWYQQALGQGPQFIFQYYREEENGRGNFPPRFSGLQFPNYSSELNVNALELDDSALYLCASSHDRGETQYFGPGTRLLVL.

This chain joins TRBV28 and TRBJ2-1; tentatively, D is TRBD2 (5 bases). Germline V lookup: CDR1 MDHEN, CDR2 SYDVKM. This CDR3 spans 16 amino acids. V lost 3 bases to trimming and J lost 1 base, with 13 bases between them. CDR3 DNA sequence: TGTGCCAGCAGTTTTAGCGCAGCCCAATCCTACAATGAGCAGTTCTTC. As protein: CASSFSAAQSYNEQFF.

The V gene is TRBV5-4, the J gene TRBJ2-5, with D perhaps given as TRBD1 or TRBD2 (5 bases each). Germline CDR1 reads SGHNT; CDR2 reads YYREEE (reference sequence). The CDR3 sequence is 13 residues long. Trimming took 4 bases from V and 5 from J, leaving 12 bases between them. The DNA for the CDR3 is TGTGCCAGCAGCCTCAGGGAGCGGGAGACCCAGTACTTC. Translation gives CASSLRERETQYF.

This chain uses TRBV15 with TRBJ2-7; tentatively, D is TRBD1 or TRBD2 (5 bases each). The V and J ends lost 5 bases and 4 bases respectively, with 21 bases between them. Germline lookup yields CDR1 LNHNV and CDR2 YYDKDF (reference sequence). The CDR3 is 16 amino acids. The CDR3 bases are TGTGCCACCAGCGCGTTTCCGGGACGGCCGAAATACGAGCAGTACTTC. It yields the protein CATSAFPGRPKYEQYF.

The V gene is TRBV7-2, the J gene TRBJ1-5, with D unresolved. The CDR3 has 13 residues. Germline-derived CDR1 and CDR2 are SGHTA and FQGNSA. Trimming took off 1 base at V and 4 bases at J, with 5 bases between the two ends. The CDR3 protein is CASSLVENQPQHF. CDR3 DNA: TGTGCCAGCAGCTTAGTGGAGAATCAGCCCCAGCATTTT.

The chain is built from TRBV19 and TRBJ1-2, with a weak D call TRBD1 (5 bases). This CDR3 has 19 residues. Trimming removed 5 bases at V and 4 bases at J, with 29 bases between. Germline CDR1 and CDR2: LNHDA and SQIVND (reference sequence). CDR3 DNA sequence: TGTGCCAGTAGTCCGCCCTGGGGTGGGTCACAGGCGTTCGGCTATGGCTACACCTTC. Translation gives CASSPPWGGSQAFGYGYTF.

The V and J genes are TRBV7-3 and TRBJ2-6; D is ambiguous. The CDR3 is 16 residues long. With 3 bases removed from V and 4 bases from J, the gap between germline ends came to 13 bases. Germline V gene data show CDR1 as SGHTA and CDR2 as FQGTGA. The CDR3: CASSFPSPAGANVLTF. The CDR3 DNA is TGTGCCAGCAGCTTTCCCTCCCCGGCGGGGGCCAACGTCCTGACTTTC.

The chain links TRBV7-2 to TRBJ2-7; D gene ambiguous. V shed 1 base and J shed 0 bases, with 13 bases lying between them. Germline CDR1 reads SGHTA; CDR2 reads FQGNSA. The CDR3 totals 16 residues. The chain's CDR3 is CASSLDRPASSYEQYF. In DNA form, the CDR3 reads TGTGCCAGCAGCTTAGATAGGCCGGCAAGCTCCTACGAGCAGTACTTC.

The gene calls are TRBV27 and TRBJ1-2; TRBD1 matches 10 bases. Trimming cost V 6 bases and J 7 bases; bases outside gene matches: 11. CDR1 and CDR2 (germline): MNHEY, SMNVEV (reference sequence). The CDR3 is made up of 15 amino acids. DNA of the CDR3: TGTGCCAGCAGCACACCGGGACAGGGGAGAAGTGGCTACACCTTC. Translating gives CASSTPGQGRSGYTF.